One and the same sample provided the 10 T cell receptor beta chains below, sequenced in a study of cytomegalovirus exposure and HLA in healthy donors. The table came from immunoSEQ multiplex PCR; TCRdb's copy has only in-frame clones and leaves some out. Among 250,000 to 300,000 clones listed, around 87% were seen once. Sample: PBMCs. The receptors were gathered from a woman between 18 and 29 years old in good health and CMV-seronegative.

This clone was seen only once. This rearrangement joins TRBV5-6 to TRBJ2-3, with TRBD2 identical over 11 bases. V was pared by 4 bases and J by 3 bases, with 7 bases of the junction left unmatched. The CDR3 sequence is 16 residues long. The germline gives CDR1 SGHDT, CDR2 YYEEEE. The CDR3 sequence is CASSKLLAGETDTQYF. The DNA for the CDR3 is TGTGCCAGCAGCAAACTACTAGCGGGGGAAACAGATACGCAGTATTTT.

V gene TRBV6-1 combines with J gene TRBJ2-7, with D possibly TRBD1 on 6 matching bases. CDR1 and CDR2 (germline): MNHNS, SASEGT. This CDR3 spans 14 amino acids. V lost 4 bases and J lost 3, with 13 bases in between. The CDR3: CASSGTGIFYEQYF. CDR3 coding DNA: TGTGCCAGCAGTGGAACAGGGATCTTCTACGAGCAGTACTTC.

The chain joins TRBV28 to TRBJ1-2; 7 bases map to TRBD1. Trimming removed 6 bases from V and 5 bases from J; junction bases left unmatched: 3. This CDR3 spans 12 amino acids. The germline V gene has CDR1 MDHEN and CDR2 SYDVKM. CDR3 coding DNA: TGTGCCAGCAGGTACAGGGGTTATGGCTACACCTTC. Protein: CASRYRGYGYTF.

The chain is built from TRBV15 and TRBJ1-6; no reliable D call. V lost 0 bases and J lost 9, with 12 bases in between. Germline V gene sequence: CDR1 LNHNV, CDR2 YYDKDF (reference sequence). CDR3 length: 15 residues. The CDR3 DNA follows: TGTGCCACCAGCAGAGAAGAGGGCTTGGGTTCACCCCTCCACTTT. Translation gives CATSREEGLGSPLHF.

The chain uses TRBV27 and TRBJ2-3; 8 bases are a match to TRBD2. V dropped 3 bases and J dropped 3; count of bases not matched to a gene: 8. The CDR3 extends over 16 amino acids. Germline values: CDR1 MNHEY, CDR2 SMNVEV (reference sequence). The CDR3: CASSFWSGGATDTQYF. In DNA form, the CDR3 reads TGTGCCAGCAGTTTTTGGAGCGGGGGAGCAACAGATACGCAGTATTTT.

The chain joins TRBV6-5 to TRBJ1-1; no reliable D call. The CDR3 is 13 amino acids. Deletions cut 7 bases from V and 3 bases from J, with 12 bases between. Germline V lookup: CDR1 MNHEY, CDR2 SVGAGI. CDR3 bases: TGTGCCAGCACCCAACGGGTGGACACTGAAGCTTTCTTT. Translating gives CASTQRVDTEAFF.

The genes are TRBV6-1 and TRBJ2-1; D gene uncertain. Germline CDR1 MNHNS, CDR2 SASEGT. The CDR3 runs 15 residues. V lost 3 bases to trimming and J lost 4 bases, with 13 bases between them. CDR3 amino acids: CASSEEKKRYNEQFF. The CDR3 DNA reads TGTGCCAGCAGTGAGGAGAAGAAAAGGTACAATGAGCAGTTCTTC.

The chain joins TRBV7-2 to TRBJ1-2; 9 nucleotides line up with TRBD1. This CDR3 region has 14 residues. Germline values: CDR1 SGHTA, CDR2 FQGNSA. V dropped 5 bases and J dropped 8; count of bases not matched to a gene: 9. CDR3 in amino acids: CASSPQGQGGGYTF. CDR3 DNA sequence: TGTGCCAGCAGCCCCCAGGGACAGGGTGGAGGCTACACCTTC.

This clone has just one count. The CDR3: CASRQTSGGPGEQFF. The CDR3 DNA reads TGTGCCAGCAGGCAAACTAGCGGGGGGCCTGGTGAGCAGTTCTTC. The rearrangement joins TRBV11-1 to TRBJ2-1; 12 nucleotides match TRBD2. The CDR3 loop spans 15 amino acids. Germline V lookup: CDR1 SGHAT, CDR2 FQDESV (reference sequence). Losses at the gene ends were 6 bases for V and 9 bases for J; bases not matched to a gene: 9. The variable domain in full, completed from reference TRBV11-1 and TRBJ2-1, reads EAEVAQSPRYKITEKSQAVAFWCDPISGHATLYWYRQILGQGPELLVQFQDESVVDDSQLPKDRFSAERLKGVDSTLKIQPAELGDSAMYLCASRQTSGGPGEQFFGPGTRLTVL.

The chain links TRBV27 to TRBJ1-2, with 8 nucleotides matching TRBD1. V shed 7 bases and J 7 bases; nucleotides not matched to a gene: 11. From germline, CDR1 is MNHEY and CDR2 SMNVEV (reference sequence). The CDR3 is made up of 14 amino acids. The CDR3 protein is CASNPTGQGSGYTF. CDR3 DNA: TGTGCCAGCAATCCCACTGGACAGGGCTCTGGCTACACCTTC.